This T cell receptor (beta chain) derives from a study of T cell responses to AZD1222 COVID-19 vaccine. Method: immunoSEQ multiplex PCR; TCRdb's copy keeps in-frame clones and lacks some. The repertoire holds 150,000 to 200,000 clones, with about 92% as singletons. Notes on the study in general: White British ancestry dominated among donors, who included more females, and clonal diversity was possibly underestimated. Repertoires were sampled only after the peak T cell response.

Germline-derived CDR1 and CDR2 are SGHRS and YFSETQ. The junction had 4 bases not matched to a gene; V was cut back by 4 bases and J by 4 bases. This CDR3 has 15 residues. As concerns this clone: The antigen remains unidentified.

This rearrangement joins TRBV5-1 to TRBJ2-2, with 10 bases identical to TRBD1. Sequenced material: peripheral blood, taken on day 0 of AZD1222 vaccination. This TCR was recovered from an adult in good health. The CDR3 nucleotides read TGCGCCAGCAGCCAACGGACAGGGGGCACCGGGGAGCTGTTTTTT. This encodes CASSQRTGGTGELFF.